This T cell receptor (beta chain) was recovered during a study of T cells in Graves' hyperthyroidism and ophthalmopathy. In the study overall: The initial diagnosis was the point when peripheral blood was collected, ahead of any treatment. Whole-study findings and limits: The blood repertoire included most of the expanded thyroid clonotypes above 0.001.

Each diagnosis was grounded in clinical symptoms, serum thyroxine and TRAb, thyroid ultrasound, and orbital computed tomography. Amplification targeted TCR beta CDR3 regions from RNA transcripts. First-round RT-PCR of the TCR CDR3 relied on the HTBI primer set. TCRdb ran MiXCR on the multiplex PCR reads and lists one entry per CDR3 protein. The sample carries about 360,000 distinct CDR3 sequences, 13% recorded once. This clonotype was observed many times. Its antigen remains unidentified. The CDR3 totals 15 residues. The J segment lost 5 bases and the V segment lost 6 bases, leaving 8 bases of the junction unmatched. Germline CDR1 MNHEY, CDR2 SMNVEV (reference sequence).

The material sequenced was blood. The source is a young woman with Graves' hyperthyroidism. The chain recombines TRBV27 with TRBJ2-7; TRBD2 matches 12 bases. CDR3 amino acids: CASSHLAGGRDEQYF. The CDR3 bases are TGTGCCAGCAGCCACCTAGCGGGGGGGCGCGACGAGCAGTACTTC.